This T cell receptor (beta chain) was obtained from a study of blood T cells in healthy people across ages (dated by TCRdb to the mid-2010s). About the full investigation: Template switching captured roughly one uniquely barcoded TCR beta cDNA molecule per two T cells in model experiments. The study analyzed two additional independent replicas of 1 million unique cDNA reads from the same blood draw for two donors, one aged 18 to 30 and one aged 80 or older. The donors were divided into four age groups: young (average around 17 years), middle-aged (roughly 40), aged (around 67) and long-lived (around 80). Using deep sequencing normalized with unique cDNA molecular identifiers, the study measured how TCR beta repertoire diversity changes with age.

Study-level results and caveats: The CMV infection status of donors was not known, potentially confounding age-related changes in expanded clonotypes. There was a strong correlation between observed TCR beta diversity and the percentage of naive T cells measured by flow cytometry. Estimates of total diversity based on one million sequenced T cells were regarded as lower bounds and as underestimates. Conclusive comparison of naive and antigen-experienced compartments was prevented by the profiling of bulk unsorted PBMCs. Compared with the aged group, the long-lived group had more naive CD4+ T cells, fewer expanded clones and increased TCR diversity, a pattern suggesting age selection. Observed TCR beta diversity per million T cells fell roughly linearly with age, and a significant reduction was already apparent by age roughly 41.

In its sample, this clonotype was seen a few times. Its antigen is not yet known. The record has no base qualities; no much larger clone is one base away. From its cysteine to its phenylalanine, the CDR3 spans 13 amino acids. The DNA shown is the 39-base CDR3, in frame from base 1. V is pruned by 4 bases and J by 2 bases, leaving 3 bases of the junction without a gene match. CDR1 is given as SQVTM and CDR2 as ANQGSEA, both from the germline V gene. The donors were a few dozen Caucasian individuals from Russia, aged 6 to 90 years, who were systemically healthy. Each donor gave ten milliliters of peripheral blood, collected into EDTA-treated Vacutainer tubes. PBMCs were isolated by Ficoll-Paque density-gradient centrifugation, with at least 6.5 million obtained per sample. Trizol reagent was used to extract total RNA from PBMCs, with at least 5.5 micrograms per sample. Naive CD45RAhigh/CD27high T cell percentages were measured by flow cytometry on a PBMC aliquot from every donor.

Receptors were amplified or captured by 5' RACE. TCRdb records Illumina HiSeq 2500 as the sequencer. A second 7 to 11 cycle PCR used a sample-barcoded 5' primer and a J-beta primer mix. Each TCR beta cDNA molecule received a unique molecular identifier from a template-switch 5' adaptor carrying 12 random nucleotides. Each sample yielded at least 3 million CDR3-containing paired-end reads. All of the RNA was converted into first-strand cDNA using the Mint cDNA synthesis kit, with a TRBC-specific oligonucleotide serving as the primer. Following uracil-DNA glycosylase treatment, a first 18-cycle PCR with universal primers M1SS and BC2_uni_R was performed on all cDNA. The study's processing was this. Normalization of each sample was performed by random selection of 1 million high-quality reads, each carrying a distinct molecular identifier. Reads sharing molecular identifiers were discarded rather than binned into consensus sequences. MiTCR, with a Q25 quality threshold and the strictest error-elimination algorithm, was used for CDR3 identification, clonotype clustering and error correction. A nonparametric unseen species model with Euler transformation was used to estimate lower-bound total TCR beta diversity. TCRdb reprocessing: public reads trimmed at Q25 with fastp, clones called with MiXCR, in-frame beta chains kept. All rows with the same CDR3 protein become a single entry with the most common DNA and genes. The V and J calls, along with clone size, are taken from TCRdb and not from the paper's own processing. The sample table lists about 780,000 distinct CDR3 sequences, around 24% of them with a count of one. The ten largest clonotypes hold approximately 2.9% of the sample.

These data also featured in a second study, about T cells of mothers and their children. The second study reports: Nine systemically healthy Caucasian individuals, comprising three mothers and their six children, were included as donors. cDNA synthesis consumed the entire amount of extracted RNA, loaded at approximately 1.4 ug RNA in each 15 ul reaction. In the second PCR, the M1S primer added sample barcodes and 2-4 random nucleotides. Over 8.5 million TCR beta CDR3 reads came from each mother, compared with some 3.1 million reads from each child. Thymic selection shapes the output of TCR recombination in a similar way in related and unrelated pairs, and inherited differences have a minor effect. Related mother-child pairs always showed normalized repertoire overlap that was slightly higher than in unrelated mother-child pairs, though the difference was never significant. Persistent microchimeric T cell clones were not detected, at a sensitivity of 85 to 100 clones per million clonotypes. Deep NGS was used in the study to compare the TCR beta repertoires of mothers and children and to look for features that separate related mother-child pairs from unrelated individuals. The mean age was 40 +/- 4 years for the mothers and around 10 +/- 4 years for the children. After adapter ligation was performed with NEBNext reagents, the libraries were sequenced on an Illumina HiSeq 2000 with 100+100 nt paired-end reads. Mother and child libraries were prepared a month apart and sequenced in separate runs to prevent cross-contamination. For each donor, somewhere between 500,000 and 2,000,000 distinct TCR beta clonotypes were identified. Naive TCR beta clonotypes were estimated from low-frequency clonotypes matched to each donor's FACS-determined naive share, without sorting.

This TCR came from a boy aged 5-17 years in good health. Sample: blood. The chain was built from TRBV29-1 and TRBJ2-7; 9 nucleotides in the junction match TRBD1. The DNA sequence reads TGCAGCGTTGGAACAGGGGGCCCCTACGAGCAGTACTTC. This translates into CSVGTGGPYEQYF.